This T cell receptor (beta chain) was observed in a study of beta chain features in type 1 diabetes. On the study more broadly: All of the samples together had around 110,000,000 sorted cells examined. General study points: Type 1 diabetes patients had VDJ junctions that carried fewer insertions and more deletions. Type 1 diabetes patients had moderately but significantly shorter TCRB CDR3s in all four CD4+ subsets. Naive, central memory and regulatory TCRB repertoires appeared more similar among patients than healthy donors.

The germline V and J ends were trimmed by 5 bases and 2 bases, with 9 bases remaining between them. The length of the CDR3 is 13 residues. The V gene's germline CDR1 is SGHAT and CDR2 FQDESV (reference sequence). On this clone: Antigen: not known.

The study reverse transcribed the entire isolated RNA, so it sequenced expressed TCRB transcripts. Repertoires were generated with immunoSEQ multiplex PCR, while TCRdb's copy carries only in-frame clones and drops some. Altogether 680,000 or so clones are present, 15% to 18% being singletons, with the ten largest covering approximately 0.087%. This receptor was obtained from a young man in good health. The sequenced sample was naive CD4+ T cells from blood. This sequence joins TRBV11-1 and TRBJ2-5; tentative D call: TRBD1 (6 bases). The CDR3 here is CASSRGQQETQYF. CDR3 nucleotide sequence: TGTGCCAGCAGCCGAGGACAGCAAGAGACCCAGTACTTC. The complete variable domain, with remaining parts taken from reference TRBV11-1 and TRBJ2-5, reads EAEVAQSPRYKITEKSQAVAFWCDPISGHATLYWYRQILGQGPELLVQFQDESVVDDSQLPKDRFSAERLKGVDSTLKIQPAELGDSAMYLCASSRGQQETQYFGPGTRLLVL.